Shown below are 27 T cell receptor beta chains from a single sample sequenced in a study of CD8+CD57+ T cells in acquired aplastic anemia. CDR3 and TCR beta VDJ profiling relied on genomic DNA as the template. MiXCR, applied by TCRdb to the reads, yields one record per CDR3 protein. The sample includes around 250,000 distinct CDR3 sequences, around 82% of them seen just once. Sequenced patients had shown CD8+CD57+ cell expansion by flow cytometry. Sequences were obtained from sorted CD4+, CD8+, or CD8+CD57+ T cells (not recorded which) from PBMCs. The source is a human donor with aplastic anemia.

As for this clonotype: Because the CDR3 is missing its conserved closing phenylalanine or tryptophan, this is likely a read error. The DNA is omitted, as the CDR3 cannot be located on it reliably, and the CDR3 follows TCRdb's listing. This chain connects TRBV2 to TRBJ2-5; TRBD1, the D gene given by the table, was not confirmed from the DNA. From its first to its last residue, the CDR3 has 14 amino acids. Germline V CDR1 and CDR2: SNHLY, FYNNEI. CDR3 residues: CASGDAYKEQFFEP.

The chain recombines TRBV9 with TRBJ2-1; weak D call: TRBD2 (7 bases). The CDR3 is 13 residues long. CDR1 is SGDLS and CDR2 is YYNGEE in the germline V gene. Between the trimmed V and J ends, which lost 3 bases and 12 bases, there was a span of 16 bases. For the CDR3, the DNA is TGTGCCAGCAGCGATGGGGGGGGGGCCGCGCAGTTCTTC. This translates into CASSDGGGAAQFF.

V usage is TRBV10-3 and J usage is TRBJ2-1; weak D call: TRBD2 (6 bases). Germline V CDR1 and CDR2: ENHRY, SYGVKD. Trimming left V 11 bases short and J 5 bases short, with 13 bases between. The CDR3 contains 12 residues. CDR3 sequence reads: CAVREANNEQFF. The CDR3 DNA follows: TGTGCCGTAAGGGAGGCCAACAATGAGCAGTTCTTC.

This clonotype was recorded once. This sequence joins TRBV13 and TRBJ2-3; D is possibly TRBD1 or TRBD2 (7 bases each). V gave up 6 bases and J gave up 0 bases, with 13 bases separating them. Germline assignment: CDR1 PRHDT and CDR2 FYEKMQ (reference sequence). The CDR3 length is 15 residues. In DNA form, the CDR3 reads TGTGCCAGCAGGGGGGGGGGACAGAGCACAGATACGCAGTATTTT. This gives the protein CASRGGGQSTDTQYF.

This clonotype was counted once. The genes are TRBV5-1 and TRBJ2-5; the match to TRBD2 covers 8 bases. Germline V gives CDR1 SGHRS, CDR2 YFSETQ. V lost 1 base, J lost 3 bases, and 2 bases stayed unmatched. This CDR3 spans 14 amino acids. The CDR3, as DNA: TGCGCCAGCAGCTTGCCGGGGGGGGAAGAGACCCAGTACTTC. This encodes CASSLPGGEETQYF. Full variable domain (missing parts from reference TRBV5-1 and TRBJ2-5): KAGVTQTPRYLIKTRGQQVTLSCSPISGHRSVSWYQQTPGQGLQFLFEYFSETQRNKGNFPGRFSGRQFSNSRSEMNVSTLELGDSALYLCASSLPGGEETQYFGPGTRLLVL.

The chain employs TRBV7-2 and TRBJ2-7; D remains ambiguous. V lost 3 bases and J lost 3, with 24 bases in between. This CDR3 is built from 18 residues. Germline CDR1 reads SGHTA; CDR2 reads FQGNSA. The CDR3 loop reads CASSFRAERPHHFYEQYV. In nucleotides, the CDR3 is TGTGCCAGCAGCTTTCGGGCAGAACGGCCACACCATTTCTACGAGCAGTACGTC.

In DNA, the CDR3 is TGTGCCACCAGCTTAGGGGGCAGCGGGCTGATATCCGCGTCTGGGGCCAACGTCCTGACTTTC. This codes for CATSLGGSGLISASGANVLTF. The chain is built from TRBV24-1 and TRBJ2-6, with D tentatively TRBD1 (7 bases). Germline V gene data show CDR1 as KGHDR and CDR2 as SFDVKD. The ends were cut back, 7 bases at V and 1 base at J, with 28 bases in the middle. The length of the CDR3 is 21 residues.

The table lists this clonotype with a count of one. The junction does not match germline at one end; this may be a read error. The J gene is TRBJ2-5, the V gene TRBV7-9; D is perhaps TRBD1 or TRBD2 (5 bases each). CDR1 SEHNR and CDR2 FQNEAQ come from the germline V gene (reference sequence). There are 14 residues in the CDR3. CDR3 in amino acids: CATSKGSGQGTQYF. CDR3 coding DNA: TGTGCCACCAGCAAAGGCAGCGGACAAGGGACCCAGTACTTC.

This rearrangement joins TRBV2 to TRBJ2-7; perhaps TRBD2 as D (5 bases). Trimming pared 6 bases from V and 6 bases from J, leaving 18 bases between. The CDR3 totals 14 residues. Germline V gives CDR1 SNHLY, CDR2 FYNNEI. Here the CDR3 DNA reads TGTGCCAGCAGCGACGCGGGCCTAGCCTGCGAGCAGTACTTC. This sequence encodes CASSDAGLACEQYF.

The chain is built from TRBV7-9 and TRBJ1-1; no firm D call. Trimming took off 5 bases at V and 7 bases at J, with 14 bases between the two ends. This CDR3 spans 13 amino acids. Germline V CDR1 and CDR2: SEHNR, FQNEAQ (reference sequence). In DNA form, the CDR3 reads TGTGCCAGCAGCCCAAACTCCCATTTTGAAGCTTTCTTT. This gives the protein CASSPNSHFEAFF.

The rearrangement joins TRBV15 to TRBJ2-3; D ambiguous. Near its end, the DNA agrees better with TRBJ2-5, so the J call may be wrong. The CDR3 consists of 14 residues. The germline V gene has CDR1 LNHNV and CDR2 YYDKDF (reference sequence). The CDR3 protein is CATSLGREPDTQYF. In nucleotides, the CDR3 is TGTGCCACCAGCTTAGGCAGAGAGCCCGATACCCAGTACTTC.

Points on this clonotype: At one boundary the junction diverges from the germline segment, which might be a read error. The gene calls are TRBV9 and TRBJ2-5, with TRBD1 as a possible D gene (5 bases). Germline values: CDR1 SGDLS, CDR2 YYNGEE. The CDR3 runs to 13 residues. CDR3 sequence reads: CATSRVLAETEYF. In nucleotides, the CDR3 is TGTGCCACCAGCAGAGTGTTAGCAGAGACAGAGTACTTC.

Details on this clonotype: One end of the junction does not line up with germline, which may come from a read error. This chain's CDR3 is CASSVGRGGYNEQSF. CDR3 nucleotides: TGTGCCAGTAGTGTAGGACGGGGAGGATACAATGAGCAGTCCTTC. The rearrangement uses TRBV9 and TRBJ2-1; the D gene is possibly TRBD2 (6 bases). The germline CDR1 and CDR2 sequences are SGDLS and YYNGEE. The CDR3 sequence is 15 residues long.

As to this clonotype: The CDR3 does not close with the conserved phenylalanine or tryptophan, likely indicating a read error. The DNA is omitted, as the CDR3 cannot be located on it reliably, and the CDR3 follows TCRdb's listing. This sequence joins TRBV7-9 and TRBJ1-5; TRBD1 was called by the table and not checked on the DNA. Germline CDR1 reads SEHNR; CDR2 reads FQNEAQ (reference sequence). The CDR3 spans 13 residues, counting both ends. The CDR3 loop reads CASSLTGSERRHL.

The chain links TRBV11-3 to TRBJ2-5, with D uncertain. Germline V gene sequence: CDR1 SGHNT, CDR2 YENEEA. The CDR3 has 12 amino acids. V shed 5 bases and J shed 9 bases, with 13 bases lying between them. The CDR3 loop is CASSLLTSSQYF. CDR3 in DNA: TGTGCCAGCAGCCTGCTCACGAGCTCCCAGTACTTC.

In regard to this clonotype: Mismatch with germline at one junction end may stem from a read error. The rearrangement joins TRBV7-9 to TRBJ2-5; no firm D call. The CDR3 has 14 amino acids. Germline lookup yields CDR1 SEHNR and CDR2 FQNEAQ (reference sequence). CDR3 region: CASSRGRDPETNDF. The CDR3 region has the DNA TGTGCCAGCAGCAGAGGCCGCGACCCAGAGACCAACGACTTC.

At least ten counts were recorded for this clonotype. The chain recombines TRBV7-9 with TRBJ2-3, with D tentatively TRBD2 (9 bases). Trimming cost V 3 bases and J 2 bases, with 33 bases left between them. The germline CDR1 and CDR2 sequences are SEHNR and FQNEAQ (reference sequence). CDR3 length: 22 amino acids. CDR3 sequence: CASSFQRSGGSDEDRDTDTQYF. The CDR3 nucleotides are TGTGCCAGCAGCTTTCAAAGAAGCGGGGGGAGCGATGAGGACAGGGACACAGATACGCAGTATTTT.

This CDR3 is CASSSDRVAEQYF. The DNA of the CDR3 is TGTGCCAGCAGCTCTGACAGGGTAGCCGAGCAGTACTTC. The rearrangement uses TRBV7-8 and TRBJ2-7, with TRBD1 matching 7 bases. Germline V CDR1 and CDR2: SGHVS, FQNEAQ. The CDR3 runs to 13 residues. V was clipped by 4 bases and J by 6 bases; unmatched bases: 6.

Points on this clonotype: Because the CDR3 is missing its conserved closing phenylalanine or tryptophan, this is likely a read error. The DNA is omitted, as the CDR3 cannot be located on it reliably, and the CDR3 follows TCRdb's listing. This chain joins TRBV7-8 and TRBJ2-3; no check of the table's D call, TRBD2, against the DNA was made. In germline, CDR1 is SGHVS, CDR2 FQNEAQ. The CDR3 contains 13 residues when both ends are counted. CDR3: CASSFTSAMSRSS.

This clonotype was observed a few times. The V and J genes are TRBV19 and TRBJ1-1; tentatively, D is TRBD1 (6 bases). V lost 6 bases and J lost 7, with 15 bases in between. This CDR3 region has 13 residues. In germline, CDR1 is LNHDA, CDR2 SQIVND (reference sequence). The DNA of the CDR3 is TGTGCCAGTAGGCGGACAGAACTCGTTGAAGCTTTCTTT. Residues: CASRRTELVEAFF.

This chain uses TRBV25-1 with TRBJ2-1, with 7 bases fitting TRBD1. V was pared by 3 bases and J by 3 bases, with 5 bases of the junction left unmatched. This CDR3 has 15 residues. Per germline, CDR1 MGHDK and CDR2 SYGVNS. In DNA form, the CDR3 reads TGTGCCAGCAGTGAGCCGGGACAGAACTACAATGAGCAGTTCTTC. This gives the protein CASSEPGQNYNEQFF.

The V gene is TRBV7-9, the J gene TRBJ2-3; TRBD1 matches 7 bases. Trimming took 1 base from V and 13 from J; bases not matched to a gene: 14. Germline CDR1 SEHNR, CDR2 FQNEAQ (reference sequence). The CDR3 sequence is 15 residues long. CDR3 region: CASSLGGQSRAKEYF. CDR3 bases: TGTGCCAGCAGCTTAGGGGGACAGAGCAGGGCCAAGGAGTATTTT.

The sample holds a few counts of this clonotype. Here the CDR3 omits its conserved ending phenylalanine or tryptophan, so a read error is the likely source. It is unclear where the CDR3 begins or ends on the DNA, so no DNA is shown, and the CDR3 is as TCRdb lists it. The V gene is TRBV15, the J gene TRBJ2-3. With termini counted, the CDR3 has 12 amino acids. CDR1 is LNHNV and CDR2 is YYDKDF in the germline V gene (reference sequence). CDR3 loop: CASSVGSDTQNL.

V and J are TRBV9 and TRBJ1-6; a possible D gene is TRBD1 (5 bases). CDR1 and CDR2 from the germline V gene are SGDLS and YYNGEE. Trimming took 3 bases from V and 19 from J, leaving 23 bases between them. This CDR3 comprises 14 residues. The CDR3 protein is CASSARGDKPPFHF. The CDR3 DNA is TGTGCCAGCAGCGCACGGGGCGATAAGCCACCTTTTCACTTT. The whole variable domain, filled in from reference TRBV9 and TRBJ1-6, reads DSGVTQTPKHLITATGQRVTLRCSPRSGDLSVYWYQQSLDQGLQFLIQYYNGEERAKGNILERFSAQQFPDLHSELNLSSLELGDSALYFCASSARGDKPPFHFGNGTRLTVT.

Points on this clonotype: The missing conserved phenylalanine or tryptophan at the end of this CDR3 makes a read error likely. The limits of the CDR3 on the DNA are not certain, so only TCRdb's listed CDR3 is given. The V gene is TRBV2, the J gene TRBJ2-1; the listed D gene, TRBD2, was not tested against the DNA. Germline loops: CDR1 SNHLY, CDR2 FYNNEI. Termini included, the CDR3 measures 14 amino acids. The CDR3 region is CASSLAGGGNQHFC.

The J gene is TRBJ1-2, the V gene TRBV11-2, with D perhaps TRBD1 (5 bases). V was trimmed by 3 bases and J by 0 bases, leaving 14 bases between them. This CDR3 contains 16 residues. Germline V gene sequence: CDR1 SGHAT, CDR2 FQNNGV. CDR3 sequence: CASSFEGLLSNYGYTF. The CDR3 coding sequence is TGTGCCAGCAGCTTCGAGGGGTTACTTTCTAACTATGGCTACACCTTC.

CDR3 amino acids: CASGVGRSGGSDEQFF. The CDR3 DNA reads as TGTGCCAGCGGGGTCGGGAGAAGCGGGGGGAGCGATGAGCAGTTCTTC. The V gene is TRBV2, the J gene TRBJ2-1; TRBD2 matches 9 bases. The CDR3 is 16 residues long. Germline CDR1 reads SNHLY; CDR2 reads FYNNEI. V shed 8 bases, J shed 8 bases, and the junction held 16 bases outside the gene matches. The variable domain in full, with the rest retrieved from reference TRBV2 and TRBJ2-1, is EPEVTQTPSHQVTQMGQEVILRCVPISNHLYFYWYRQILGQKVEFLVSFYNNEISEKSEIFDDQFSVERPDGSNFTLKIRSTKLEDSAMYFCASGVGRSGGSDEQFFGPGTRLTVL.